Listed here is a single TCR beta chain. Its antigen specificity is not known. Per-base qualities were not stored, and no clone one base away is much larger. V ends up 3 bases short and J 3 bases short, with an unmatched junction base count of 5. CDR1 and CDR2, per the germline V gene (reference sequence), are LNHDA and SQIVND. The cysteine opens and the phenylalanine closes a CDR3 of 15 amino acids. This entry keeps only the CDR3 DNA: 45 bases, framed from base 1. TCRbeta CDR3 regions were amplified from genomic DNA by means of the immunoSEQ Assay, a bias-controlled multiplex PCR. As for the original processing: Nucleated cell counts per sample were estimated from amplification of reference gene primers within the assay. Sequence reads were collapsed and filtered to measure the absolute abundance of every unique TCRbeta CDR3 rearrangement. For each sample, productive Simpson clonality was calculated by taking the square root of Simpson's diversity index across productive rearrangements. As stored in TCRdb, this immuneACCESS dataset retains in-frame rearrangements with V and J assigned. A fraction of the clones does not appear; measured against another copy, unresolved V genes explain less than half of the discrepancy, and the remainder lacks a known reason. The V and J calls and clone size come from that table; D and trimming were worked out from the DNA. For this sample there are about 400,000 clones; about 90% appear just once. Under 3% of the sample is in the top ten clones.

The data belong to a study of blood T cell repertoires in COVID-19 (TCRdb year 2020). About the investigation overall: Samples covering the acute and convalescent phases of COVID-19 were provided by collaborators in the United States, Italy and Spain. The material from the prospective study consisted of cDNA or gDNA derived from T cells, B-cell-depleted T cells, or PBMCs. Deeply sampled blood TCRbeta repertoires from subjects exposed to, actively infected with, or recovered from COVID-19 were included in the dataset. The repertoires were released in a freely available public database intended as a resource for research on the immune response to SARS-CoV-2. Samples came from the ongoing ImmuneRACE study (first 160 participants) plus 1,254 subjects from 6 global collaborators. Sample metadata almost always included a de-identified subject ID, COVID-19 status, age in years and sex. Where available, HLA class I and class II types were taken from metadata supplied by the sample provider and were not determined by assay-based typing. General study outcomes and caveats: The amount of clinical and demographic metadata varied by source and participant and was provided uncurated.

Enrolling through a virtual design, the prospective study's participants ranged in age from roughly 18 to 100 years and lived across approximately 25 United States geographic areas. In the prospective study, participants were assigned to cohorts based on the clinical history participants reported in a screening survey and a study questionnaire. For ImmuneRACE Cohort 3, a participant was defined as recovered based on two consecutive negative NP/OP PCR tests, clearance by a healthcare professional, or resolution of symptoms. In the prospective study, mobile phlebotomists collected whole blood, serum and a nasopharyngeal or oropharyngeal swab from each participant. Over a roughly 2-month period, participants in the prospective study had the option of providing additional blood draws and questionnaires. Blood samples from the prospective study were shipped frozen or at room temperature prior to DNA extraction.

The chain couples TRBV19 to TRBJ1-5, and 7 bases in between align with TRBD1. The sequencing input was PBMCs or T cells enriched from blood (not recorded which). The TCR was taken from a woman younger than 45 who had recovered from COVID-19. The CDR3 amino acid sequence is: CASSIRQGYNQPQHF. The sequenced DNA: TGTGCCAGTAGTATCAGACAGGGTTACAATCAGCCCCAGCATTTT.